One sample yielded the 15 T cell receptor beta chains listed below, sequenced in a study of cytomegalovirus exposure and HLA in healthy donors. Both 60 Vbeta primers and 13 Jbeta primers went into the PCR. TCRdb keeps only in-frame clones here, not all; method: immunoSEQ multiplex PCR. Among about 200,000 clones listed, 70% to 80% were seen once. Source material: PBMCs. Every receptor here comes from a woman between 50 and 59 years old in good health and CMV-seronegative.

The chain has TRBV7-2 and TRBJ1-4; 9 bases line up with TRBD1. Looked up from germline, CDR1 is SGHTA and CDR2 is FQGNSA. Trimming took 1 base from V and 2 from J; bases not matched to a gene: 8. The CDR3 has 18 amino acids. The CDR3 here is CASSLGPPGQGTNEKLFF. CDR3 nucleotides: TGTGCCAGCAGCTTAGGCCCGCCGGGACAGGGTACTAATGAAAAACTGTTTTTT. Full variable domain (outside the CDR3, taken from reference TRBV7-2 and TRBJ1-4): GAGVSQSPSNKVTEKGKDVELRCDPISGHTALYWYRQSLGQGLEFLIYFQGNSAPDKSGLPSDRFSAERTGGSVSTLTIQRTQQEDSAVYLCASSLGPPGQGTNEKLFFGSGTQLSVL.

The chain is built from TRBV10-2 and TRBJ2-7; possible D gene TRBD2, 5 bases. Germline V gene sequence: CDR1 WSHSY, CDR2 SAAADI. V lost 8 bases to trimming and J lost 4 bases, with 6 bases between them. There are 10 residues in the CDR3. The CDR3 bases are TGCGCCAGCGGGGAGTACGAGCAGTACTTC. Amino acids: CASGEYEQYF.

The CDR3 sequence is CASSLSSGNTEAFF. The DNA of the CDR3 is TGTGCCAGCAGTTTATCTTCGGGGAACACTGAAGCTTTCTTT. The J gene is TRBJ1-1, the V gene TRBV27; no reliable D call. The CDR3 has 14 residues. Germline CDR1 MNHEY, CDR2 SMNVEV (reference sequence). Trimming pared 0 bases from V and 1 base from J, leaving 6 bases between.

The rearrangement links TRBV29-1 to TRBJ1-1, with 7 bases matching TRBD1. V lost 6 bases, J lost 2 bases, and 6 bases stayed unmatched. CDR3 size: 13 residues. CDR1 and CDR2 from the germline V gene are SQVTM and ANQGSEA. CDR3 coding DNA: TGCAGCGTGAAACAGGGGACTAACACTGAAGCTTTCTTT. As protein: CSVKQGTNTEAFF.

This chain joins TRBV27 and TRBJ2-3; no clear D gene. CDR1 is MNHEY and CDR2 is SMNVEV in the germline V gene (reference sequence). Trimming cost V 6 bases and J 1 base, with 8 bases left between them. CDR3 length: 13 amino acids. This CDR3 is CASRTPGTDTQYF. The CDR3 DNA sequence: TGTGCCAGCAGAACTCCCGGCACAGATACGCAGTATTTT.

The chain uses TRBV29-1 and TRBJ1-1, with a possible D match to TRBD1 (5 bases). V gave up 4 bases and J gave up 6 bases, with 12 bases separating them. Per the germline V gene, CDR1 is SQVTM and CDR2 is ANQGSEA. This CDR3 is 12 amino acids long. CDR3 residues: CSVVGAPAEAFF. Written as DNA, the CDR3 is TGCAGCGTTGTAGGGGCGCCGGCTGAAGCTTTCTTT. Combining the CDR3 with reference TRBV29-1 and TRBJ1-1 gives the whole variable domain SAVISQKPSRDICQRGTSLTIQCQVDSQVTMMFWYRQQPGQSLTLIATANQGSEATYESGFVIDKFPISRPNLTFSTLTVSNMSPEDSSIYLCSVVGAPAEAFFGQGTRLTVV.

The CDR3 loop reads CASGPQGANTEAFF. The CDR3 coding sequence is TGTGCCAGCGGCCCACAGGGGGCTAACACTGAAGCTTTCTTT. This rearrangement joins TRBV28 to TRBJ1-1, with TRBD1 matching 9 bases. There are 14 residues in the CDR3. Germline trimming cut 8 bases from V and 2 bases from J; bases unmatched to any gene: 6. CDR1 is MDHEN and CDR2 is SYDVKM in the germline V gene.

The genes are TRBV4-1 and TRBJ2-7; 9 bases align to TRBD1. This CDR3 spans 15 amino acids. Looked up from germline, CDR1 is MGHRA and CDR2 is YSYEKL. Trimming took 1 base from V and 3 from J; bases not matched to a gene: 4. CDR3: CASSQVQGQGYEQYF. CDR3 coding DNA: TGCGCCAGCAGCCAAGTCCAGGGACAGGGCTACGAGCAGTACTTC.

The CDR3 sequence is CASSLRRGTNEKLFF. CDR3 in DNA: TGTGCCAGCAGCCTACGTAGGGGGACTAATGAAAAACTGTTTTTT. The rearrangement uses TRBV9 and TRBJ1-4, with a tentative D call TRBD1 (6 bases). The length of the CDR3 is 15 residues. Trimming cost V 4 bases and J 2 bases, with 12 bases left between them. Germline values: CDR1 SGDLS, CDR2 YYNGEE.

V gene TRBV5-1 combines with J gene TRBJ2-5, with 9 positions matching TRBD1. The ends lost 4 bases at V and 5 bases at J; junction bases unmatched: 9. The CDR3 length is 15 residues. Per germline, CDR1 SGHRS and CDR2 YFSETQ. The CDR3 DNA reads TGCGCCAGCAGCCCCTCTTGGACAGGGGTTGAGACCCAGTACTTC. It encodes CASSPSWTGVETQYF.

This chain uses TRBV21-1 with TRBJ2-2; TRBD1 is the table's D call, not checked against the DNA. TRBV21-1 is a pseudogene locus. This CDR3 is built from 15 residues. CDR3 residues: CASSKGSGDTGELFF. The CDR3 DNA is TGTGCCAGCAGCAAAGGTTCAGGGGACACCGGGGAGCTGTTTTTT.

DNA for the CDR3: TGTGCCAGCTCACCTCGGGAGACCACTGAAGCTTTCTTT. It encodes CASSPRETTEAFF. The chain joins TRBV18 to TRBJ1-1; D not certain. Between the trimmed V and J ends, which lost 3 bases and 4 bases, there was a span of 9 bases. The CDR3 spans 13 residues. Germline assignment: CDR1 KGHSH and CDR2 LQKENI.

This clone was seen only a few times. The chain couples TRBV5-1 to TRBJ2-6; perhaps TRBD1 as D (6 bases). CDR1 and CDR2 (germline): SGHRS, YFSETQ. With 2 bases removed from V and 0 bases from J, the gap between germline ends came to 24 bases. The CDR3 is 21 amino acids. The CDR3 is CASSLRGQGRQVFSGANVLTF. The CDR3 coding sequence is TGCGCCAGCAGCTTACGGGGACAAGGGAGACAGGTCTTCTCTGGGGCCAACGTCCTGACTTTC.

V usage is TRBV11-2 and J usage is TRBJ2-1; D is undetermined. The V end was cut by 2 bases, the J end by 2 bases, with 10 bases between. The length of the CDR3 is 15 residues. Germline CDR1 SGHAT, CDR2 FQNNGV. In DNA, the CDR3 is TGTGCCAGCAGCTTATCCACAACAACCTACAATGAGCAGTTCTTC. Translation: CASSLSTTTYNEQFF.

The V call is TRBV5-6, the J call TRBJ2-6; D is unresolved. V lost 2 bases and J 0 bases, leaving 6 bases between the germline ends. The CDR3 spans 15 residues. Germline CDR1 and CDR2: SGHDT and YYEEEE. In nucleotides, the CDR3 is TGTGCCAGCAGCTTATGGCACTCTGGGGCCAACGTCCTGACTTTC. It specifies CASSLWHSGANVLTF.